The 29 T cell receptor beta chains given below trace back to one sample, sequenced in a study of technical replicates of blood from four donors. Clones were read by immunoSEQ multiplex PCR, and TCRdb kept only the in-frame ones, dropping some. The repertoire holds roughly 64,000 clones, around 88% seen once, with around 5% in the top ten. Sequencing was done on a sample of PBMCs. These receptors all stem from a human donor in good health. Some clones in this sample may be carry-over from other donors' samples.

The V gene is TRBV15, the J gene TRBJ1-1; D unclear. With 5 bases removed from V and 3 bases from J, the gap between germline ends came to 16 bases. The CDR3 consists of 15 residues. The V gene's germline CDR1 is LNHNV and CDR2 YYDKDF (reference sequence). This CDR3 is CATSPDTGRDTEAFF. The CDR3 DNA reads TGTGCCACCAGCCCAGACACGGGGAGAGACACTGAAGCTTTCTTT.

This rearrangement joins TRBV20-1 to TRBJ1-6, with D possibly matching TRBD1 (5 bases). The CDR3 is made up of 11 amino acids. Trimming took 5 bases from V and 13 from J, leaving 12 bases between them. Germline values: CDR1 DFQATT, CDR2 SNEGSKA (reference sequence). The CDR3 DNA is TGCAGTGCTGGGGAGGGGTCCCCCCTCCACTTT. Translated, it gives CSAGEGSPLHF.

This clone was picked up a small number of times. CDR3 region: CASSYGQGAYEQYF. The CDR3 DNA follows: TGTGCCAGCAGTTACGGACAGGGGGCCTACGAGCAGTACTTC. V usage is TRBV6-5 and J usage is TRBJ2-7; 10 positions agree with TRBD1. The germline CDR1 and CDR2 sequences are MNHEY and SVGAGI. The CDR3 length is 14 residues. Trimming at V came to 2 bases and at J to 2 bases, leaving 0 bases not matched to a gene.

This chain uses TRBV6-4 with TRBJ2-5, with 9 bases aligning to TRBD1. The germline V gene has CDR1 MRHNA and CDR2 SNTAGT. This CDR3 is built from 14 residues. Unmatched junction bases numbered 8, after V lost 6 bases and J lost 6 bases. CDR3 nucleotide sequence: TGTGCCAGCAGGCCACAGGGGGCGAGGAAGACCCAGTACTTC. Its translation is CASRPQGARKTQYF.

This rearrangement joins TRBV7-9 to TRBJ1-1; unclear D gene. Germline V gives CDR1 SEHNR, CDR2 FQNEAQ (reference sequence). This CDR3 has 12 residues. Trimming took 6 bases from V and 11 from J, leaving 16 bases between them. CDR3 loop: CASRLDGRRAFF. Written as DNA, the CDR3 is TGTGCCAGCAGACTGGACGGGAGGAGGGCTTTCTTT.

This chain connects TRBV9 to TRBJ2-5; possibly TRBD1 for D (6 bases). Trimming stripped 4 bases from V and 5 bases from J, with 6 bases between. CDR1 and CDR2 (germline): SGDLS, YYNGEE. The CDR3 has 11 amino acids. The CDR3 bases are TGTGCCAGCAGCAGGGGGGAGACCCAGTACTTC. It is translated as CASSRGETQYF.

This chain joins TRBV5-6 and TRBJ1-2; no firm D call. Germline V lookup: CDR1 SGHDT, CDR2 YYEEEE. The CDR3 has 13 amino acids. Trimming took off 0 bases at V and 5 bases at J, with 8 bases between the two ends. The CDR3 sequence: CASSLEAAYGYTF. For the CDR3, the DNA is TGTGCCAGCAGCTTGGAGGCAGCGTATGGCTACACCTTC.

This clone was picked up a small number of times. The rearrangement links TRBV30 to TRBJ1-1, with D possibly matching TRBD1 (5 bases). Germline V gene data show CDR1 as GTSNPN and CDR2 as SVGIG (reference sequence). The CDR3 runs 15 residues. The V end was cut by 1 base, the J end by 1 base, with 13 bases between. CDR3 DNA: TGTGCCTGGAGTGGACAGATAGTATCGAACACTGAAGCTTTCTTT. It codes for CAWSGQIVSNTEAFF.

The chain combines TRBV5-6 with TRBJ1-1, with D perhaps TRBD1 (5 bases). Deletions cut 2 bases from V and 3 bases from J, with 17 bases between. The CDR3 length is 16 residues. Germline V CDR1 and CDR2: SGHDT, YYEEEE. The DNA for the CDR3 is TGTGCCAGCAGCTTTCGTGGCAGGGCGGTAGACACTGAAGCTTTCTTT. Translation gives CASSFRGRAVDTEAFF.

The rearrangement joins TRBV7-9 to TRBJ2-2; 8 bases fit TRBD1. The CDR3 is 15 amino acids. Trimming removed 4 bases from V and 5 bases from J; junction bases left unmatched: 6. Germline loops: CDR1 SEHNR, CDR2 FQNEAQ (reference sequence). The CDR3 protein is CASSSRDRLTGELFF. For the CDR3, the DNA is TGTGCCAGCAGCTCCCGGGACAGGTTGACCGGGGAGCTGTTTTTT.

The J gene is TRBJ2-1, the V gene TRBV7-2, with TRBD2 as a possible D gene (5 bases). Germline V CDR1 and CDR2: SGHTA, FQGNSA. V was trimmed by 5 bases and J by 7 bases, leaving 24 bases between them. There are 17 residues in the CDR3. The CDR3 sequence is CASSPPGWTSHRNEQFF. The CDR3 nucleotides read TGTGCCAGCAGCCCCCCCGGTTGGACTTCCCATAGGAATGAGCAGTTCTTC.

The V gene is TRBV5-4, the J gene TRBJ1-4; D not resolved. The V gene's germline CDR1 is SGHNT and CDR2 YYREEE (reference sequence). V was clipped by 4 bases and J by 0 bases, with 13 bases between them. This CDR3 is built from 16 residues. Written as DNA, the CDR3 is TGTGCCAGCAGCCGAGTAGTAGTTGCAACTAATGAAAAACTGTTTTTT. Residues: CASSRVVVATNEKLFF.

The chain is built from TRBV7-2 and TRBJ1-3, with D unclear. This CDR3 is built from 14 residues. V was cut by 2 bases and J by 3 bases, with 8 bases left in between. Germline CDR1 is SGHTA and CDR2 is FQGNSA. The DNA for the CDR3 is TGTGCCAGCAGCTTATTCGGACTTGGAAACACCATATATTTT. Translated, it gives CASSLFGLGNTIYF.

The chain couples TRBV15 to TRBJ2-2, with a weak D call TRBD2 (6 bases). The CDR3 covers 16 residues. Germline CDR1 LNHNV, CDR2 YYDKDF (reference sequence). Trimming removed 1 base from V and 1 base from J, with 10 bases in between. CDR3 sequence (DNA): TGTGCCACCAGCAGAGGGATAGCGGAGAACACCGGGGAGCTGTTTTTT. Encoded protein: CATSRGIAENTGELFF.

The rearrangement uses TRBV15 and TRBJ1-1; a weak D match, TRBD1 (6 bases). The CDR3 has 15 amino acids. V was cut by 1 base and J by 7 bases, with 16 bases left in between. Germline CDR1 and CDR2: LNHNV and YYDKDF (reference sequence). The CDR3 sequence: CATSRGDTVASEAFF. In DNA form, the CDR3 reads TGTGCCACCAGCAGAGGGGACACCGTTGCGAGTGAAGCTTTCTTT.

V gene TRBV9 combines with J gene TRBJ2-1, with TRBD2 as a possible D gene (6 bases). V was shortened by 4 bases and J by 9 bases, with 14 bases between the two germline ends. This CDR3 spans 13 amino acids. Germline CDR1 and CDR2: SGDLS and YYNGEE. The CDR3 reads CASSPRESGEQFF. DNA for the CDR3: TGTGCCAGCAGCCCTCGGGAGAGTGGTGAGCAGTTCTTC. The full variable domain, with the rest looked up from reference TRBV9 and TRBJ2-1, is DSGVTQTPKHLITATGQRVTLRCSPRSGDLSVYWYQQSLDQGLQFLIQYYNGEERAKGNILERFSAQQFPDLHSELNLSSLELGDSALYFCASSPRESGEQFFGPGTRLTVL.

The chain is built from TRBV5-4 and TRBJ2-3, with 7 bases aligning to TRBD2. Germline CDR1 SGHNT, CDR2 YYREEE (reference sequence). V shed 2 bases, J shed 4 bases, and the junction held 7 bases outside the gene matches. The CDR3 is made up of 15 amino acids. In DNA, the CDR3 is TGTGCCAGCAGCTTTGGACTAGGTCGCTCAGATACGCAGTATTTT. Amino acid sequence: CASSFGLGRSDTQYF.

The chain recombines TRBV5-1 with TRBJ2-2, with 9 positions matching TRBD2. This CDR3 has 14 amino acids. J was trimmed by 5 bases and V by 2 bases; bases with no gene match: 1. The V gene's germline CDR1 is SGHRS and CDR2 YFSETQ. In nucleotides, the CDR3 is TGCGCCAGCAGCTTAGCGGGAGGTACCGGGGAGCTGTTTTTT. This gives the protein CASSLAGGTGELFF.

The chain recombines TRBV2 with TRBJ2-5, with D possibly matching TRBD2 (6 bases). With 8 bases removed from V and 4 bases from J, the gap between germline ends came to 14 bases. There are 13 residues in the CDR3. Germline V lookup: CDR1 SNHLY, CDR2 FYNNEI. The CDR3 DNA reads TGTGCCAGCTCTCATCCCGGGGGAGAGACCCAGTACTTC. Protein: CASSHPGGETQYF.

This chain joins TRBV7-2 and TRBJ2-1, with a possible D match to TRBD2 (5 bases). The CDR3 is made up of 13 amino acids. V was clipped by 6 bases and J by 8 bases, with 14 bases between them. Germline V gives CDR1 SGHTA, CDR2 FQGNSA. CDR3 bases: TGTGCCAGCAGATACACTAGTAGGGATGAGCAGTTCTTC. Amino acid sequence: CASRYTSRDEQFF.

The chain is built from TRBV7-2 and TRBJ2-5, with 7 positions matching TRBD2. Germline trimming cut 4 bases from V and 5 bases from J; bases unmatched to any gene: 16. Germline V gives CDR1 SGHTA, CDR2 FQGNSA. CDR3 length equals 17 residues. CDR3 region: CASSWGGYDGGMETQYF. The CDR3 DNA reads TGTGCCAGCAGCTGGGGGGGGTACGACGGTGGTATGGAGACCCAGTACTTC. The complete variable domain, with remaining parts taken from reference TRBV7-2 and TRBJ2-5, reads GAGVSQSPSNKVTEKGKDVELRCDPISGHTALYWYRQSLGQGLEFLIYFQGNSAPDKSGLPSDRFSAERTGGSVSTLTIQRTQQEDSAVYLCASSWGGYDGGMETQYFGPGTRLLVL.

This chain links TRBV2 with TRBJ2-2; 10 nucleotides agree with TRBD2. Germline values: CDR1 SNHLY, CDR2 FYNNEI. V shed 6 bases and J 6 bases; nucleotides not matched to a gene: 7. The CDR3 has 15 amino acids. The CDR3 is CASRSSGSLAGELFF. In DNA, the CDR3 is TGTGCCAGCAGATCTAGCGGGAGTTTGGCCGGGGAGCTGTTTTTT. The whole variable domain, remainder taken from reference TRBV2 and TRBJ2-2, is EPEVTQTPSHQVTQMGQEVILRCVPISNHLYFYWYRQILGQKVEFLVSFYNNEISEKSEIFDDQFSVERPDGSNFTLKIRSTKLEDSAMYFCASRSSGSLAGELFFGEGSRLTVL.

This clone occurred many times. The CDR3 sequence: CASSHRTVNYGYTF. The DNA for the CDR3 is TGCGCCAGCAGCCACCGGACAGTAAACTATGGCTACACCTTC. V and J are TRBV4-1 and TRBJ1-2; D is perhaps TRBD1 (6 bases). Germline V gene lookup returns CDR1 MGHRA and CDR2 YSYEKL. This CDR3 has 14 residues. The V end lost 3 bases, the J end lost 2 bases, and 10 bases lay between the germline ends.

The CDR3 bases are TGTGCCAGCAGCTTGCCCCCAGACAATGAGCAGTTCTTC. Translated, it gives CASSLPPDNEQFF. The chain carries TRBV5-4 and TRBJ2-1; the D is unclear. Germline CDR1 and CDR2: SGHNT and YYREEE (reference sequence). CDR3 length equals 13 residues. V was shortened by 1 base and J by 5 bases, with 7 bases between the two germline ends.

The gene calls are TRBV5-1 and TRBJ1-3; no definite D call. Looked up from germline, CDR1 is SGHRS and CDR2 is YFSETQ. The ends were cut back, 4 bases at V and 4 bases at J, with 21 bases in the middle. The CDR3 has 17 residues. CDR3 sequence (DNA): TGCGCCAGCAGCCCCGCGCAGCCGGGAGCTTCGGGAAACACCATATATTTT. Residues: CASSPAQPGASGNTIYF.

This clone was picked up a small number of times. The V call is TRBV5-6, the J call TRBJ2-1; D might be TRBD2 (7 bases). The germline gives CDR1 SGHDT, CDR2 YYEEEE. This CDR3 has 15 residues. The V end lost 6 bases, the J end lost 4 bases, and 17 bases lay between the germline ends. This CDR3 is CASTMGGAQYNEQFF. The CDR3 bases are TGTGCCAGCACCATGGGGGGGGCGCAGTACAATGAGCAGTTCTTC.

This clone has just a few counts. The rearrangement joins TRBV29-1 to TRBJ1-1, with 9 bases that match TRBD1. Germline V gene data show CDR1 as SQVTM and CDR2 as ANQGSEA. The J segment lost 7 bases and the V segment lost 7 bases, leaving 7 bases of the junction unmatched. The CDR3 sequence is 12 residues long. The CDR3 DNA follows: TGCAGCGCCGGGACAGGGTGGGATGAAGCTTTCTTT. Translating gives CSAGTGWDEAFF.

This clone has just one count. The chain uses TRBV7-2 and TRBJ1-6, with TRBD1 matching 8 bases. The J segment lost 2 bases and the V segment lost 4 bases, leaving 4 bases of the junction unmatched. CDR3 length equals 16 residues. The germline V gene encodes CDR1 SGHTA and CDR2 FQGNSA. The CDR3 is CASSSAGGAYNSPLHF. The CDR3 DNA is TGTGCCAGCAGCTCAGCAGGGGGCGCCTATAATTCACCCCTCCACTTT.

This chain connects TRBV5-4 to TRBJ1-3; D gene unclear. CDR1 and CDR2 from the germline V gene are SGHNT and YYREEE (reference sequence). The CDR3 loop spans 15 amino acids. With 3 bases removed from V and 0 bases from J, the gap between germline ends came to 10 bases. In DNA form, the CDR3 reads TGTGCCAGCAGCTCCGACTCAGCCTCTGGAAACACCATATATTTT. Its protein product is CASSSDSASGNTIYF.